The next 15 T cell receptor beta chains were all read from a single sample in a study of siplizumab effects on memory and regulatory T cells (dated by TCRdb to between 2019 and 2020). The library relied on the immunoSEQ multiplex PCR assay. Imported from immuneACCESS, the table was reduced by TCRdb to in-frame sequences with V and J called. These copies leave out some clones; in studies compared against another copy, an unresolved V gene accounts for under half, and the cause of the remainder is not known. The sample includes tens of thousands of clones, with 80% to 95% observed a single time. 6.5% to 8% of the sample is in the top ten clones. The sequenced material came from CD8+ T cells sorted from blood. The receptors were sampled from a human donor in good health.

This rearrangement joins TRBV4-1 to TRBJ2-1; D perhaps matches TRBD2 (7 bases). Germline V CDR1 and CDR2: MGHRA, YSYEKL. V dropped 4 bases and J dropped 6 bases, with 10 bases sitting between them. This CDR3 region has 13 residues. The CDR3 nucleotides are TGCGCCAGCAGCCGGGGGGGCGGCAATGAGCAGTTCTTC. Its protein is CASSRGGGNEQFF.

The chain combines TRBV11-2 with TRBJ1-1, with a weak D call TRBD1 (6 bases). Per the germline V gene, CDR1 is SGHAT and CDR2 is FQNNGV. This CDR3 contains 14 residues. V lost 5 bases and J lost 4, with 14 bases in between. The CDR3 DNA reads TGTGCCAGCAGCCTGGGGGCGCGGGGCACTGAAGCTTTCTTT. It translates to CASSLGARGTEAFF.

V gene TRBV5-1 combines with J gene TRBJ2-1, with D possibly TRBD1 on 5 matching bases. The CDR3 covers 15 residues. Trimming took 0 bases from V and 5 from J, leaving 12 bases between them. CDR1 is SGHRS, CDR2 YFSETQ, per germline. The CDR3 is CASSLGQGPHNEQFF. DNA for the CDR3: TGCGCCAGCAGCTTGGGGCAGGGTCCCCACAATGAGCAGTTCTTC.

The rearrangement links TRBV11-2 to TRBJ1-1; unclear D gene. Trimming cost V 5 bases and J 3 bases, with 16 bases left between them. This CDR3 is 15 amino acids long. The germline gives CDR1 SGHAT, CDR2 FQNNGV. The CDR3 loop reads CASSSVQRTDTEAFF. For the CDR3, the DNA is TGTGCCAGCAGCAGTGTACAGAGAACTGACACTGAAGCTTTCTTT.

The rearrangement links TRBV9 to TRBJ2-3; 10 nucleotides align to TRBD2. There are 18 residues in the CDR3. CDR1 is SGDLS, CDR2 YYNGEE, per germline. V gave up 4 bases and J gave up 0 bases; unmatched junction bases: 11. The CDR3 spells CASSLRLAGDASTDTQYF. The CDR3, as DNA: TGTGCCAGCAGCTTAAGGCTAGCGGGGGATGCTAGCACAGATACGCAGTATTTT. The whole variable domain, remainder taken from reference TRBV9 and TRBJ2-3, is DSGVTQTPKHLITATGQRVTLRCSPRSGDLSVYWYQQSLDQGLQFLIQYYNGEERAKGNILERFSAQQFPDLHSELNLSSLELGDSALYFCASSLRLAGDASTDTQYFGPGTRLTVL.

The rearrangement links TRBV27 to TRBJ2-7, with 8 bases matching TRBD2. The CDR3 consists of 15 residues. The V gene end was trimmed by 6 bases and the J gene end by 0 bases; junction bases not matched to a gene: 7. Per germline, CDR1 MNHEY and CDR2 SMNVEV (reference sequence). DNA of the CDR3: TGTGCCAGCAGCCCTACTAGCGGCCGCTCCTACGAGCAGTACTTC. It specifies CASSPTSGRSYEQYF.

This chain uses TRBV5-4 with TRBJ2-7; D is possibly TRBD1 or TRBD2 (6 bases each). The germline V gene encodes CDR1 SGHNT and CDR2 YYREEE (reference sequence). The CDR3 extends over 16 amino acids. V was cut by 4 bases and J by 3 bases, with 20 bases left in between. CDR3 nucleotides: TGTGCCAGCAGCCTAAGTGACAGGACTAAATACTACGAGCAGTACTTC. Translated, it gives CASSLSDRTKYYEQYF.

In nucleotides, the CDR3 is TGTGCCTGGAGTGTGGGACTAGCGGGAGGGCCCTCAGGTGAGCAGTTCTTC. Translated: CAWSVGLAGGPSGEQFF. The genes are TRBV30 and TRBJ2-1; TRBD2 aligns across 16 bases. This CDR3 has 17 residues. Germline CDR1 is GTSNPN and CDR2 is SVGIG (reference sequence). V dropped 0 bases and J dropped 9; count of bases not matched to a gene: 8.

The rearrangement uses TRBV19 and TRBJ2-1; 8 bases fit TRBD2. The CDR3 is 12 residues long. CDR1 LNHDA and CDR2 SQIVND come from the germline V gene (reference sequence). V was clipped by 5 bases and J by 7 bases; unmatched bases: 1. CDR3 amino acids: CASSPSGNEQFF. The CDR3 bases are TGTGCCAGTAGTCCTAGCGGGAATGAGCAGTTCTTC.

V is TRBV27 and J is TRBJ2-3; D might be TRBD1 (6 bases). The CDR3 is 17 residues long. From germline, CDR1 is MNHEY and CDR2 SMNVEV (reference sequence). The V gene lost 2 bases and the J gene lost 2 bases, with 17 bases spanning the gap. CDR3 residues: CASSLNPGQLTTDTQYF. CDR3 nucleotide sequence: TGTGCCAGCAGTTTAAATCCTGGACAGCTGACCACAGATACGCAGTATTTT.

In DNA, the CDR3 is TGTGCCAGCAGCTTAAGCTTCGGGGTAACCGGGGAGCTGTTTTTT. This translates into CASSLSFGVTGELFF. The chain combines TRBV7-9 with TRBJ2-2; TRBD2 is a possible D gene (5 bases). V was shortened by 2 bases and J by 5 bases, with 12 bases between the two germline ends. Germline loops: CDR1 SEHNR, CDR2 FQNEAQ (reference sequence). This CDR3 has 15 amino acids.

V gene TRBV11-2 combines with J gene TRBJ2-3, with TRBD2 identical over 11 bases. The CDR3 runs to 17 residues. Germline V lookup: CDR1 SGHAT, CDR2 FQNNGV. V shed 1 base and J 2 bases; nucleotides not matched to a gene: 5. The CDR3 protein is CASSLASSGGYTDTQYF. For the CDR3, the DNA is TGTGCCAGCAGCTTAGCGTCTAGCGGGGGGTACACAGATACGCAGTATTTT.

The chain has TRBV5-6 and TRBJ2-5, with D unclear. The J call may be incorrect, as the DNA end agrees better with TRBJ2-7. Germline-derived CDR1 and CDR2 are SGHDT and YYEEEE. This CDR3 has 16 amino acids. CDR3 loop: CASSRATQPLSYEQYF. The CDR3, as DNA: TGTGCCAGCAGCCGCGCAACTCAGCCCCTCTCCTACGAGCAGTACTTC.

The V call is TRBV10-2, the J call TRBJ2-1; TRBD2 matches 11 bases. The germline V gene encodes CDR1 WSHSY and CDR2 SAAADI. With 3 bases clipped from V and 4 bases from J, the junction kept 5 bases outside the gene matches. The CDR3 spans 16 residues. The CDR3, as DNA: TGCGCCAGCAGTGATCCGGGACTAGCGGAATACAATGAGCAGTTCTTC. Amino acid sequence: CASSDPGLAEYNEQFF.

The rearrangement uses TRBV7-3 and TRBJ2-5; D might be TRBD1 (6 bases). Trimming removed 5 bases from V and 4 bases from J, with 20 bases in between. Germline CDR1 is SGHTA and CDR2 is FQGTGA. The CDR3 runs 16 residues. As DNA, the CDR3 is TGTGCCAGCAGCAGAGAGACCTTGGGGGCCGTAGAGACCCAGTACTTC. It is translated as CASSRETLGAVETQYF.